Below, one T cell receptor (beta chain) is given with its context. In germline, CDR1 is SGHTA, CDR2 FQGNSA. The CDR3 is 16 amino acids. Germline trimming cut 5 bases from V and 1 base from J; bases unmatched to any gene: 6. The record originates from a study of blood T cell repertoires in COVID-19. Study in general: The United States, Italy and Spain were the sources of the acute and convalescent COVID-19 samples. From T cells, B-cell-depleted T cells, or PBMCs came the material, which was cDNA or gDNA.

The authors' processing: Estimates of nucleated cell counts were drawn from the amplification of reference gene primers. Using immunoSEQ multiplex PCR, the repertoire was profiled, and TCRdb retains in-frame clones only, with some absent. V, J and clone size are taken as reported in that table, and D and trimming were inferred from the DNA itself. The profile shows 250,000 to 400,000 clones, 85% of them singletons. Residents of 24 US areas, aged about 18 to 95 years, made up the participants. The source is a woman in her thirties who had been exposed to COVID-19. The sequencing input was PBMCs or T cells enriched from blood (not recorded which). The chain recombines TRBV7-2 with TRBJ2-3; the match to TRBD2 covers 10 bases. CDR3: CASSPVAGGRTDTQYF. Written as DNA, the CDR3 is TGTGCCAGCAGCCCTGTAGCGGGGGGCCGCACAGATACGCAGTATTTT.